These 8 T cell receptor beta chains originate from one sample sequenced in a study of neurological immune-mediated disorders. Each CDR3 protein gets one entry after TCRdb re-called the 5' RACE reads with MiXCR. Here the sample spans under 100,000 distinct CDR3 sequences, approximately 4.3% being singletons. Stated time point: longitudinal time-point 3. Sequences were obtained from PBMCs. The receptors derive from a woman aged 55 to 70 with multiple sclerosis.

This clonotype has ten or more counts. The chain joins TRBV27 to TRBJ1-1, with a possible D match to TRBD1 (5 bases). Per germline, CDR1 MNHEY and CDR2 SMNVEV (reference sequence). Trimming removed 5 bases from V and 1 base from J, with 14 bases in between. The CDR3 consists of 15 residues. Here the CDR3 DNA reads TGTGCCAGCAGTACGACAGCGGGGCCGAACACTGAAGCTTTCTTT. Translating it yields CASSTTAGPNTEAFF.

This clonotype was seen ten or more times. The genes are TRBV20-1 and TRBJ2-7; D gene uncertain. The CDR3 is 12 residues long. The germline V and J ends were trimmed by 0 bases and 7 bases, with 10 bases remaining between them. The germline gives CDR1 DFQATT, CDR2 SNEGSKA (reference sequence). The CDR3 DNA reads TGCAGTGCTAGAGATGAAGCTTATGAGCAGTACTTC. It codes for CSARDEAYEQYF.

This clonotype was detected many times. The V gene is TRBV20-1, the J gene TRBJ1-6; a weak D match, TRBD1 (6 bases). Trimming left V 3 bases short and J 7 bases short, with 16 bases between. CDR3 size: 15 residues. The germline V gene encodes CDR1 DFQATT and CDR2 SNEGSKA (reference sequence). The CDR3 protein is CSARPTAGDNSPLHF. CDR3 in DNA: TGCAGTGCTAGGCCCACCGCAGGGGACAATTCACCCCTCCACTTT.

This clonotype has ten or more counts. V and J are TRBV3-1 and TRBJ2-7, with 8 positions matching TRBD1. CDR3 length: 16 residues. CDR1 is LGHDT, CDR2 YNNKEL, per germline (reference sequence). V gave up 1 base and J gave up 3 bases; unmatched junction bases: 8. The CDR3 DNA follows: TGTGCCAGCAGCCAAGTATGGGACAGGAAAATCTACGAGCAGTACTTC. Translating gives CASSQVWDRKIYEQYF.

This clonotype was seen ten or more times. This chain joins TRBV10-3 and TRBJ1-2; D perhaps matches TRBD1 (5 bases). CDR3 length equals 13 residues. V was clipped by 4 bases and J by 1 base, with 7 bases between them. Germline V lookup: CDR1 ENHRY, CDR2 SYGVKD. The DNA of the CDR3 is TGTGCCATCAGTGTCAGGGTTAACTATGGCTACACCTTC. Translated: CAISVRVNYGYTF.

This clonotype was counted many times. The rearrangement joins TRBV7-9 to TRBJ2-1; 8 bases map to TRBD2. J was trimmed by 5 bases and V by 1 base; bases with no gene match: 4. The CDR3 has 15 residues. The germline V gene encodes CDR1 SEHNR and CDR2 FQNEAQ (reference sequence). The chain's CDR3 is CASSLVTGGHNEQFF. The CDR3 bases are TGTGCCAGCAGCTTAGTAACGGGGGGGCACAATGAGCAGTTCTTC.

This clonotype was detected ten times or more. This sequence joins TRBV5-1 and TRBJ2-2, with D tentatively TRBD1 (6 bases). With 0 bases removed from V and 2 bases from J, the gap between germline ends came to 11 bases. Germline loops: CDR1 SGHRS, CDR2 YFSETQ. The CDR3 extends over 16 amino acids. In DNA form, the CDR3 reads TGCGCCAGCAGCTTGGACGGGACACGCAACACCGGGGAGCTGTTTTTT. This sequence encodes CASSLDGTRNTGELFF.

This clonotype was picked up many times. The chain couples TRBV12-3 or TRBV12-4 to TRBJ1-5; D possibly corresponds to TRBD1 (5 bases). Trimming removed 5 bases from V and 5 bases from J, with 16 bases in between. The CDR3 runs 15 residues. For the CDR3, the DNA is TGTGCCAGCAGTGCATTGGGGCAGGGCTATCAGCCCCAGCATTTT. This sequence encodes CASSALGQGYQPQHF.